In this sample, the clone carrying this T cell receptor beta chain turned up many times. Its antigen is as yet unknown. Any history of autoimmune disease or systemic immunosuppression disqualified patients. Germline V gene sequence: CDR1 MGHRA, CDR2 YSYEKL. V gave up 3 bases and J gave up 1 base, with 10 bases separating them. The CDR3 consists of 15 residues. Generated by immunoSEQ multiplex PCR, the TCRdb table keeps only in-frame clones and is missing some. This sample has about 46,000 clones, with around 87% found just once. The data are from a study of OX40 agonist ivuxolimab in advanced cancers. The wider study: Three patients had partial responses: one hepatocellular carcinoma, two cutaneous melanoma. Broader study findings: The study observed clonal expansion of CD4+ and CD8+ blood T cells by week 6 at 0.1 to 3.0 mg/kg. Partly responding patients at 0.1-3.0 mg/kg showed some of the smallest clonal expansion.

This TCR was sampled from an adult with an advanced solid tumor such as melanoma, head and neck, liver or kidney cancer. The genes are TRBV4-1 and TRBJ1-5; possibly TRBD1 for D (5 bases). The source was CD4+ or CD8+ T cells sorted from blood, collected in a trial of the OX40 agonist ivuxolimab. The CDR3 DNA follows: TGCGCCAGCAGCCAGAGACAGCTAAGCAATCAGCCCCAGCATTTT. It encodes CASSQRQLSNQPQHF.